Following are 13 T cell receptor beta chains from one sample sequenced in a study of patients and donors after allogeneic stem cell transplantation (dated by TCRdb to between 2020 and 2021). Preparation of the library involved RT-PCR. The sample was run on a NextSeq 550. TCRdb reprocessed the public reads (quality trimming at Q25 with fastp, clone calling with MiXCR) and kept in-frame beta chains. For every CDR3 protein sequence, its rows merge into one entry that carries the most common genes and DNA. The sample contains about 410,000 distinct CDR3 sequences, 15% to 20% of them found a single time. The top ten clonotypes cover 7% to 7.5% of the sample. The sequencing sample was made of blood, either unsorted or a sorted T cell fraction (not recorded which). These TCRs come from a human donor who was either an allogeneic HSCT recipient or a stem cell or donor lymphocyte infusion donor (not recorded which). It is not recorded whose cells these are; they may come from a transplant donor.

This clonotype occurred a few times. J is TRBJ2-7 and V is TRBV4-3; 7 positions match TRBD1. This CDR3 is 13 amino acids long. Germline loops: CDR1 LGHNA, CDR2 YSLEER. V lost 4 bases to trimming and J lost 6 bases; unmatched junction nucleotides: 6. The CDR3 region has the DNA TGCGCCAGCAGCCGTGGGACAGCAGGCGAGCAGTACTTC. Translated, it gives CASSRGTAGEQYF.

This clonotype has at least ten counts. This chain joins TRBV5-1 and TRBJ1-2; D gene ambiguous. Germline values: CDR1 SGHRS, CDR2 YFSETQ. Trimming stripped 5 bases from V and 4 bases from J, with 9 bases between. The CDR3 consists of 12 residues. CDR3 sequence reads: CASSTGFYGYTF. In DNA, the CDR3 is TGCGCCAGCAGTACGGGGTTCTATGGCTACACCTTC.

A few counts support this clonotype. CDR3 amino acids: CASSQRQGARGRATGELFF. As DNA, the CDR3 is TGCGCCAGCAGCCAGAGACAGGGGGCGCGGGGAAGGGCCACCGGGGAGCTGTTTTTT. This chain links TRBV5-1 with TRBJ2-2; 10 bases agree with TRBD1. Germline CDR1 SGHRS, CDR2 YFSETQ. The CDR3 totals 19 residues. J gave up 4 bases and V 4 bases, and 16 bases lay outside the gene matches.

This clonotype was detected a few times. The chain links TRBV29-1 to TRBJ2-3, with 9 bases that match TRBD2. The CDR3 consists of 15 residues. Germline-derived CDR1 and CDR2 are SQVTM and ANQGSEA. The ends lost 0 bases at V and 6 bases at J; junction bases unmatched: 7. The DNA for the CDR3 is TGCAGCGTTGAAGACCAGCGGGGGGTATGGGATACGCAGTATTTT. Translating gives CSVEDQRGVWDTQYF.

The CDR3 here is CASNRALENSYEQYF. The CDR3 coding sequence is TGTGCCAGCAATCGGGCTTTGGAAAACTCCTACGAGCAGTACTTC. This chain links TRBV6-2 or TRBV6-3 with TRBJ2-7; D unclear. CDR1 and CDR2 from the germline V gene are MNHEY and SVGEGT. The CDR3 runs to 15 residues. The V gene lost 7 bases and the J gene lost 0 bases, with 16 bases spanning the gap.

The chain links TRBV20-1 to TRBJ2-4; D possibly corresponds to TRBD2 (6 bases). V was pared by 5 bases and J by 6 bases, with 23 bases between. Germline CDR1 reads DFQATT; CDR2 reads SNEGSKA (reference sequence). The CDR3 contains 16 residues. Written as DNA, the CDR3 is TGCAGTGCTGAAATTTCCGGGACTTCAACGGGAAACATTCAGTACTTC. This codes for CSAEISGTSTGNIQYF.

This clonotype was found a few times. The genes are TRBV2 and TRBJ1-5; D gene uncertain. Germline loops: CDR1 SNHLY, CDR2 FYNNEI. Trimming left V 5 bases short and J 3 bases short, with 8 bases between. There are 13 residues in the CDR3. The CDR3 region has the DNA TGTGCCAGCAGTATGGGGTTCAATCAGCCCCAGCATTTT. The encoded protein is CASSMGFNQPQHF.

The gene calls are TRBV5-1 and TRBJ2-7; D may match TRBD1 or TRBD2 (5 bases each). The CDR3 runs to 15 residues. Germline V gene sequence: CDR1 SGHRS, CDR2 YFSETQ. Trimming cost V 7 bases and J 0 bases, with 17 bases left between them. The CDR3 DNA reads TGCGCCAGCGGGCCAACCGGGGCCCCCTCCTACGAGCAGTACTTC. This encodes CASGPTGAPSYEQYF.

The V gene is TRBV7-2, the J gene TRBJ2-2; no definite D call. The CDR3 extends over 14 amino acids. The V gene's germline CDR1 is SGHTA and CDR2 FQGNSA. The V end was cut by 7 bases, the J end by 0 bases, with 9 bases between. Written as DNA, the CDR3 is TGTGCCAGCACCATACTACCGAACACCGGGGAGCTGTTTTTT. It translates to CASTILPNTGELFF.

This clonotype was picked up a small number of times. This chain connects TRBV20-1 to TRBJ2-5; D is unresolved. Germline values: CDR1 DFQATT, CDR2 SNEGSKA (reference sequence). V was cut by 6 bases and J by 4 bases, with 21 bases left in between. The CDR3 is 15 amino acids. The CDR3 loop reads CSAPRANYRGETQYF. CDR3 DNA: TGCAGTGCGCCCAGAGCCAACTACAGAGGAGAGACCCAGTACTTC.

The V gene is TRBV29-1, the J gene TRBJ1-2; D possibly corresponds to TRBD1 (5 bases). The CDR3 length is 13 residues. Germline CDR1 and CDR2: SQVTM and ANQGSEA. Trimming stripped 2 bases from V and 9 bases from J, with 16 bases between. The CDR3 DNA reads as TGCAGCGTTGAACTCCAGGGCCCCCGACGCTACACCTTC. Protein sequence: CSVELQGPRRYTF.

This clonotype was observed a few times. J is TRBJ1-2 and V is TRBV12-3 or TRBV12-4; D perhaps matches TRBD1 (6 bases). V was shortened by 3 bases and J by 7 bases, with 15 bases between the two germline ends. This CDR3 has 14 residues. CDR3: CASSFNRVIGGYTF. In nucleotides, the CDR3 is TGTGCCAGCAGTTTTAACAGGGTAATCGGTGGCTACACCTTC.

Only a few counts were recorded for this clonotype. The CDR3 DNA reads as TGTGCCAACGTATTACCAGGTATCTTGGAGCAGTACTTC. It is translated as CANVLPGILEQYF. The V gene is TRBV15, the J gene TRBJ2-7; no clear D gene. Germline-derived CDR1 and CDR2 are LNHNV and YYDKDF (reference sequence). Trimming left V 10 bases short and J 7 bases short, with 20 bases between. The CDR3 loop spans 13 amino acids.